This is a list of T cell receptor beta chains from one sample in a study of T cells after yellow fever vaccination. TCRdb reprocessed the 5' RACE reads with MiXCR, giving one entry per CDR3 protein. Among 620,000 or so distinct CDR3 sequences listed, less than 20% were seen once. Sequenced material: PBMCs, taken more than 4 days after the first yellow fever vaccination. Every receptor here comes from a man between 18 and 29 years old who received the YFV17D yellow fever vaccine. The CDR3 runs from the conserved cysteine through the conserved F or W. The D gene is left open where the match is weak. Not all rows give a size; the values are once, few, many and, for expanded clones, a class.

v_call	clone_size	d_call	j_call	cdr3_aa	cdr3_nt
TRBV7-9	few	TRBD1	TRBJ2-1	CASSGQGGKGYNEQFF	TGTGCCAGCAGCGGACAGGGGGGAAAGGGGTACAATGAGCAGTTCTTC
TRBV12-3/TRBV12-4	.	.	TRBJ1-6	CASSRGQSSYNSPLHF	TGTGCCAGCAGTCGCGGACAGAGCTCCTATAATTCACCCCTCCACTTT
TRBV7-9	.	.	TRBJ2-1	CASSLVQHNEQFF	TGTGCCAGCAGCTTAGTCCAGCACAATGAGCAGTTCTTC
TRBV9	.	TRBD2	TRBJ2-3	CASSGLGAGGTGGPADTQYF	TGTGCCAGCAGCGGCCTCGGAGCGGGGGGGACCGGGGGTCCTGCAGATACGCAGTATTTT
TRBV12-3/TRBV12-4	few	.	TRBJ1-6	CASSPRGYNSPLHF	TGTGCCAGCAGTCCGAGGGGCTATAATTCACCCCTCCACTTT
TRBV20-1	.	.	TRBJ2-6	CSPGGTSGANVLTF	TGCAGTCCCGGGGGAACCTCTGGGGCCAACGTCCTGACTTTC
TRBV6-2/TRBV6-3	few	TRBD1	TRBJ2-4	CASSPSRGRAKNIQYF	TGTGCCAGCAGTCCCTCCAGGGGGCGAGCCAAAAACATTCAGTACTTC
TRBV1	few	.	TRBJ1-6	CTRITPDYYNSPLHF	TGCACCAGGATCACTCCGGATTACTATAATTCACCCCTCCACTTT
TRBV12-3/TRBV12-4	few	.	TRBJ2-3	CASTPQVLDTQYF	TGTGCCAGCACCCCCCAGGTACTGGATACGCAGTATTTT
TRBV6-1	.	.	TRBJ2-7	CASRTGQLSSYEQYF	TGTGCCAGCAGAACCGGACAGTTGAGCTCCTACGAGCAGTACTTC
TRBV5-6	.	TRBD1	TRBJ1-4	CASSGTGVANEKLFF	TGTGCCAGCAGCGGCACAGGGGTTGCTAATGAAAAACTGTTTTTT
TRBV6-5	.	.	TRBJ2-3	CASRSLGSLGDTQYF	TGTGCCAGCAGGTCACTCGGGTCCCTAGGAGATACGCAGTATTTT
TRBV29-1	once	TRBD1	TRBJ2-7	CSVDQTGGHEQYF	TGCAGCGTTGACCAGACAGGGGGCCACGAGCAGTACTTC
TRBV5-1	few	.	TRBJ2-1	CARSLRQGGNEQFF	TGCGCCCGCAGCTTGAGACAGGGAGGGAATGAGCAGTTCTTC
TRBV7-8	few	.	TRBJ2-6	CASSLEQASGANVLTF	TGTGCCAGCAGCTTAGAGCAGGCCTCTGGGGCCAACGTCCTGACTTTC
TRBV20-1	few	TRBD2	TRBJ2-5	CSARRLAGNLETQYF	TGCAGTGCTAGAAGACTAGCGGGGAACCTAGAGACCCAGTACTTC
TRBV6-1	few	.	TRBJ1-5	CASSARGNQPQHF	TGTGCCAGCAGTGCAAGGGGCAATCAGCCCCAGCATTTT
TRBV6-2/TRBV6-3	.	.	TRBJ2-5	CASVTGGGQETQYF	TGTGCCAGCGTCACCGGTGGGGGTCAAGAGACCCAGTACTTC
TRBV27	many	.	TRBJ2-3	CASSLSAGAFLGTDTQYF	TGTGCCAGCAGTTTGTCGGCAGGGGCCTTCCTAGGCACAGATACGCAGTATTTT
TRBV6-2/TRBV6-3	few	.	TRBJ1-3	CASGLDSGNTIYF	TGTGCCAGCGGATTAGACTCTGGAAACACCATATATTTT
TRBV5-1	few	.	TRBJ2-1	CASSFGLTAYNEQFF	TGCGCCAGCAGCTTCGGACTCACCGCCTACAATGAGCAGTTCTTC
TRBV7-9	few	.	TRBJ1-5	CASSPKGVSQPQHF	TGTGCCAGCAGCCCCAAAGGGGTGAGTCAGCCCCAGCATTTT